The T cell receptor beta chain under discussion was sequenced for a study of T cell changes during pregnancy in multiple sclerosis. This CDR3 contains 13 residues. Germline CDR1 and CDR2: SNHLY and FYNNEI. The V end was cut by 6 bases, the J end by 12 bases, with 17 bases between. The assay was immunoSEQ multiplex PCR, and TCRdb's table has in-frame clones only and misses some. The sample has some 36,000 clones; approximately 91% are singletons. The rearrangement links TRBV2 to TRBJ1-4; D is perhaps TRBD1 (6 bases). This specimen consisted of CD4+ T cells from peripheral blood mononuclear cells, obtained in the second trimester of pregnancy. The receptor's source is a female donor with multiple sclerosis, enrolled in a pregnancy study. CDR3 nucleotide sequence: TGTGCCAGCAGGCGAGGACAGAAGGAAGAACTGTTTTTT. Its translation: CASRRGQKEELFF.